This T cell receptor beta chain is from a study of identical twins. Trimming left V 1 base short and J 3 bases short, with 10 bases between. Per the germline V gene, CDR1 is LNHNV and CDR2 is YYDKDF (reference sequence). The CDR3 contains 14 residues. Healthy Caucasians alone served as donors. TCRdb called the 5' RACE reads again in MiXCR, with one record for every CDR3 protein. The sample has about 520,000 distinct CDR3 sequences, approximately 22% seen once. These same records also appear under a second study, on T cells expressing NK-cell markers.

Sequencing was performed on CD4+ T cells sorted from blood. The chain couples TRBV15 to TRBJ2-7; TRBD1 is a possible D gene (6 bases). This clonotype originated in a woman younger than 30 in good health. The CDR3 spells CATSRGGTSYEQYF. The CDR3 nucleotides are TGTGCCACCAGCAGAGGAGGGACAAGCTACGAGCAGTACTTC.